This is a list of T cell receptor beta chains from one sample in a study of T-cell memory formation after mild COVID-19. TCRdb passed the 5' RACE reads through MiXCR, listing each CDR3 protein once. The repertoire holds some 270,000 distinct CDR3 sequences, with approximately 15% as singletons. The sample was PBMCs or a T cell subset sorted from them (not recorded which). These receptors all come from an adult woman who had mild COVID-19 (a few samples of this study predate the infection). Cell type and time point are not known. CDR3s include the opening cysteine and the closing phenylalanine or tryptophan. A D gene is named only where the DNA matches it firmly. A clone size is listed for some rows: how often the clone was seen (once, few, many), or a class if it is expanded.

. | . | TRBJ2-4 | TRBV10-2 | TGCGCCAGCAGTGTGTGCATTCAGTACTTC | CASSVCIQYF
. | . | TRBJ2-2 | TRBV5-5 | TGTGCCAGCAGCCCCCTCGGGGTCATGAACACCGGGGAGCTGTTTTTT | CASSPLGVMNTGELFF
few | . | TRBJ2-5 | TRBV7-2 | TGTGCCAGCAGCTTAGAACGGGAGAGGTTAATGGAGACCCAGTACTTC | CASSLERERLMETQYF
once | . | TRBJ2-2 | TRBV3-1 | TGTGCCAGCAGGGTTGACACGAACACCGGGGAGCTGTTTTTT | CASRVDTNTGELFF
. | TRBD1 | TRBJ1-5 | TRBV20-1 | TGCAGTGCTATAGCCTCGGGACAGGGCTTAAGGCCCCAGCATTTT | CSAIASGQGLRPQHF
few | . | TRBJ2-3 | TRBV6-2/TRBV6-3 | TGTGCCAGCAGTTACCCGGGGGGCGATACGCAGTATTTT | CASSYPGGDTQYF
. | TRBD2 | TRBJ2-1 | TRBV4-1 | TGCGCCAGCAGCCAGTTACTAGCGGGGGGATACAATGAGCAGTTCTTC | CASSQLLAGGYNEQFF
few | . | TRBJ2-7 | TRBV6-6 | TGTGCCAGCACCCCGGTGCCAGGGGGGTCCTACGAGCAGTACTTC | CASTPVPGGSYEQYF
few | . | TRBJ1-1 | TRBV2 | TGTGCCAGCAGAGGGGATCGGAACACTGAAGCTTTCTTT | CASRGDRNTEAFF
. | TRBD2 | TRBJ2-3 | TRBV7-2 | TGTGCCAGCAGCTTAGCGAGCGCTAGCGGGGGGTCAGATACGCAGTATTTT | CASSLASASGGSDTQYF
few | . | TRBJ2-2 | TRBV7-7 | TGTGCCAGCAGTGAACGATTGAACACCGGGGAGCTGTTTTTT | CASSERLNTGELFF
. | . | TRBJ2-3 | TRBV25-1 | TGTGCCAGCACCGACACTACAGATACGCAGTATTTT | CASTDTTDTQYF
many | TRBD2 | TRBJ2-1 | TRBV12-3/TRBV12-4 | TGTGCCAGCAGTATACCTCGGACTAGCGGGCACAATGAGCAGTTCTTC | CASSIPRTSGHNEQFF
. | . | TRBJ1-2 | TRBV7-3 | TGTGCCAGCAGCTCCCAAGGGCGTGGCTACACCTTC | CASSSQGRGYTF
. | . | TRBJ2-3 | TRBV7-2 | TGTGCCAGCAGCTACGGGGGAATCCCCACAGATACGCAGTATTTT | CASSYGGIPTDTQYF
. | . | TRBJ2-2 | TRBV9 | TGTGCCAGCAGGGGCAGTGGGAGAGTTGGGGAGCTGTTTTTT | CASRGSGRVGELFF
few | . | TRBJ1-3 | TRBV7-9 | TGTGCCAGCAGGCCTACCTTGCAGGGAAGTTCTGGAAACACCATATATTTT | CASRPTLQGSSGNTIYF
. | . | TRBJ2-2 | TRBV5-1 | TGCGCCAGCAGCCCCCGGATGGGGGGGCCGGGCACCGGGGAGCTGTTTTTT | CASSPRMGGPGTGELFF
few | . | TRBJ2-4 | TRBV5-1 | TGCGCCAGCAGCTCGACACAGGTAGCCAAAAACATTCAGTACTTC | CASSSTQVAKNIQYF
. | . | TRBJ2-7 | TRBV5-1 | TGCGCCAGCAGCCTGGTCACAAACTCCTACGAGCAGTACTTC | CASSLVTNSYEQYF
. | . | TRBJ2-2 | TRBV6-2/TRBV6-3 | TGTGCCAGCGATTCGTGGGGGAACACCGGGGAGCTGTTTTTT | CASDSWGNTGELFF
few | . | TRBJ2-5 | TRBV2 | TGTGCCAGCGACCGGTCTAGCAGAAACCAAGAGACCCAGTACTTC | CASDRSSRNQETQYF
. | . | TRBJ2-4 | TRBV12-3/TRBV12-4 | TGTGCCAGCAGTGTGACAGGAATGCTAGCCAAAAACATTCAGTACTTC | CASSVTGMLAKNIQYF
. | . | TRBJ1-6 | TRBV21-1 | TGTGCCAGCAGCAAAGCGGGGAGCTCCTATAATTCACCCCTCCACTTT | CASSKAGSSYNSPLHF
few | . | TRBJ1-1 | TRBV6-5 | TGTGCCAGCAGTTACCGGGGTCCGGGCACTGAAGCTTTCTTT | CASSYRGPGTEAFF
few | . | TRBJ2-6 | TRBV4-1 | TGCGCCAGCAGCCCAACAGGCCTGCGAGTCCTGACTTTC | CASSPTGLRVLTF
. | TRBD2 | TRBJ2-1 | TRBV6-2/TRBV6-3 | TGTGCCAGCAGCGAGGGACTAGCAAGTGTTGAGCAGTTCTTC | CASSEGLASVEQFF
few | . | TRBJ2-7 | TRBV6-5 | TGTGCCAGCAGTTACTCGACCAGGGTACGTGCCGGAGAGCAGTACTTC | CASSYSTRVRAGEQYF
few | . | TRBJ2-2 | TRBV12-3/TRBV12-4 | TGTGCCAGCAGAGCCGGGATCCGAGGGACCGGGGAGCTGTTTTTT | CASRAGIRGTGELFF
. | . | TRBJ2-1 | TRBV30 | TGTGCCTGGAGTGCGGACTGGGGTTACAATGAGCAGTTCTTC | CAWSADWGYNEQFF
few | . | TRBJ1-6 | TRBV7-2 | TGTGCCAGCAGCTTGAACAGGAGATGGTCACCCCTCCACTTT | CASSLNRRWSPLHF
few | . | TRBJ1-6 | TRBV5-1 | TGCGCCAGCAGCTTGGACAACAATTCACCCCTCCACTTT | CASSLDNNSPLHF
few | . | TRBJ2-1 | TRBV20-1 | TGCAGTGCTATGGATCGGGTTTATGGTAGTGGCTCCTACAATGAGCAGTTCTTC | CSAMDRVYGSGSYNEQFF
few | TRBD2 | TRBJ2-1 | TRBV14 | TGTGCCAGCAGCCAAGAACCTAGCGGTGGCTACAATGAGCAGTTCTTC | CASSQEPSGGYNEQFF
. | TRBD1 | TRBJ1-5 | TRBV30 | TGTGCCTGGAGGCCTGACAGGGACCAGGCGACCCAGCATTTT | CAWRPDRDQATQHF
. | TRBD2 | TRBJ2-2 | TRBV23-1 | TGCGCCAGCAGTCAAACCGGGACTAGCCGGGCCGGGGAGCTGTTTTTT | CASSQTGTSRAGELFF
few | TRBD2 | TRBJ2-1 | TRBV7-3 | TGTGCCAGCAGCTCCTCTAGCGGGGCTGGGACAAATGAGCAGTTCTTC | CASSSSSGAGTNEQFF
few | . | TRBJ2-1 | TRBV24-1 | TGTGCCACCAGTGACAGGGTCCGGAGCTCCTACAATGAGCAGTTCTTC | CATSDRVRSSYNEQFF
. | TRBD2 | TRBJ2-1 | TRBV5-5 | TGTGCCAGCAGCTTTCCGATAGCGGGACGGCCATATGAGCAGTTCTTC | CASSFPIAGRPYEQFF
. | . | TRBJ2-7 | TRBV4-1 | TGCGCCAGCAGCCCTGGAGACAGACTCTACGAGCAGTACTTC | CASSPGDRLYEQYF
. | . | TRBJ2-3 | TRBV7-9 | TGTGCCAGCAGCTTGCGGCGGGCTAGCACAGATACGCAGTATTTT | CASSLRRASTDTQYF
few | . | TRBJ2-1 | TRBV29-1 | TGCAGCACGGAGAGCTACAATGAGCAGTTCTTC | CSTESYNEQFF
. | . | TRBJ2-4 | TRBV11-3 | TGTGCCAGCAGCCCCACAGGGCAGGTGAGGGAAGCCAAAAACATTCAGTACTTC | CASSPTGQVREAKNIQYF
few | . | TRBJ2-1 | TRBV5-6 | TGTGCCAGCAGCTTGATCCAGCGGAGAGTATGGGATGAGCAGTTCTTC | CASSLIQRRVWDEQFF
once | . | TRBJ2-5 | TRBV20-1 | TGCAGTGCGTATCGGGAGGAGACCCAGTACTTC | CSAYREETQYF
few | . | TRBJ1-4 | TRBV6-5 | TGTGCCAGCAGTTACTCGGTTGGGGGGGAAAAACTGTTTTTT | CASSYSVGGEKLFF